This T cell receptor (beta chain) derives from a study of graft-versus-host responses after intestinal transplantation. Study-wide results and limits: Early after transplant, HvG declines were associated with peak levels of circulating GvH clones.

CDR1 is MNHNS and CDR2 is SASEGT in the germline V gene. The CDR3 covers 13 residues. The germline V and J ends were trimmed by 5 bases and 3 bases, with 8 bases remaining between them. The plating included around 200,000 irradiated, violet-dye-labeled stimulator cells together with around 200,000 CFSE-labeled responder cells. Sequencing was performed with immunoSEQ multiplex PCR; in TCRdb, only in-frame clones are kept and a portion is missing. The table includes about 14,000 clones, 29% detected once. The receptor was derived from a human patient who received an intestinal transplant. The V gene is TRBV6-1, the J gene TRBJ1-3; D is ambiguous. The sample consisted of alloreactive CD4+ T cells from a mixed lymphocyte reaction culture, taken before intestinal transplant. The subset is: CFSE-low proliferating T cells sorted from approximately 6-day pre-transplant mixed lymphocyte reaction (GvH or HvG direction). This CDR3 is CASSKGVGNTIYF. The CDR3 DNA reads as TGTGCCAGCAGTAAGGGTGTTGGAAACACCATATATTTT.